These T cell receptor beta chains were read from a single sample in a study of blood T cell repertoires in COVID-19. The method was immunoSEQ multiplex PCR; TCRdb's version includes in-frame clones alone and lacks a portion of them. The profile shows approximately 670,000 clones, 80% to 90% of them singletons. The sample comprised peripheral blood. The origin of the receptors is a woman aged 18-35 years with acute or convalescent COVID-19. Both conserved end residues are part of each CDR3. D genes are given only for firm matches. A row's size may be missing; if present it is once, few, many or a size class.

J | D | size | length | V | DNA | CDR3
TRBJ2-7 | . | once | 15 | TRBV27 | TGTGCCAGCAGTTTTATCGGAGGTCTTACCTACGAGCAGTACTTC | CASSFIGGLTYEQYF
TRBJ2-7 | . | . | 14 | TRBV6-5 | TGTGCCAGCAGTTACTCGACGGGTACCTACGAGCAGTACTTC | CASSYSTGTYEQYF
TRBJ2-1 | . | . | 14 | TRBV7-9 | TGTGCCAGCAGCTTTCAGGGCCCCTACAATGAGCAGTTCTTC | CASSFQGPYNEQFF
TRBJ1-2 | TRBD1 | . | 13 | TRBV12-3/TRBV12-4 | TGTGCCAGCAGTCCCGGGACAGAGTATGGCTACACCTTC | CASSPGTEYGYTF
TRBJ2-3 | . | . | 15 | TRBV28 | TGTGCCAGCAGTTTACTCGGGTCGGGTAAAGATACGCAGTATTTT | CASSLLGSGKDTQYF
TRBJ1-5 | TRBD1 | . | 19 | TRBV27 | TGTGCCAGCCTACCGGTATGGGACAGGGAAAAACCCGGGAGGTCGCCCCAGCATTTT | CASLPVWDREKPGRSPQHF
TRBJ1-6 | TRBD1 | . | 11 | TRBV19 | TGTGCCAGTAGTACGGGGACAGGGACGTCCTTT | CASSTGTGTSF
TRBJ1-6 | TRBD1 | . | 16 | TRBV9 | TGTGCCAGCAGCCCAGGGACAGGAGAACCAAATTCACCCCTCCACTTT | CASSPGTGEPNSPLHF
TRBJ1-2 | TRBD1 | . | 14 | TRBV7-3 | TGTGCCAGCAGCTTTATGGGACAGGTCTATGGCTACACCTTC | CASSFMGQVYGYTF
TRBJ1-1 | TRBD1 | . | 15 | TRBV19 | TGTGCCAGTAGTATTCCGGGACAGGGTTACACTGAAGCTTTCTTT | CASSIPGQGYTEAFF
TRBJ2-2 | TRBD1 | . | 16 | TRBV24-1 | TGTGCCACCAGTATTACCGGGACAGGGGTCGCCGGGGAGCTGTTTTTT | CATSITGTGVAGELFF
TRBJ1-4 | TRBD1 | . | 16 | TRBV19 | TGTGCCAGTAGGAACGGGAGAGCAGGGGGAAATAAAAAACTGTTTTTT | CASRNGRAGGNKKLFF
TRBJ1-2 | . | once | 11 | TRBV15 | TGTGCCACCAGCAGAGATCGAGGCAACACCTTC | CATSRDRGNTF